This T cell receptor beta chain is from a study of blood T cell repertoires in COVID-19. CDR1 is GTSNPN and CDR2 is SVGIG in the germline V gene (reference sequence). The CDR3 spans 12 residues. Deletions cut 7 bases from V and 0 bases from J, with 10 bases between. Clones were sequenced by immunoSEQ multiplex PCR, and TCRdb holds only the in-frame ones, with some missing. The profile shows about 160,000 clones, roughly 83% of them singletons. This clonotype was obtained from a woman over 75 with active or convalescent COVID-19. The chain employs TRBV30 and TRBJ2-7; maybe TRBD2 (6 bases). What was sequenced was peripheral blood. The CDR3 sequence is CAYAGSSYEQYF. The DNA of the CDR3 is TGTGCCTATGCGGGGAGCTCCTACGAGCAGTACTTC.